Each of the 15 T cell receptor beta chains below was sequenced from the same sample in a study of T cell responses to AZD1222 COVID-19 vaccine. Assay used: immunoSEQ multiplex PCR; TCRdb lists only in-frame clones, some missing. The table lists under 150,000 clones, around nine tenths of them singletons. This material consisted of peripheral blood, taken on day 0 of AZD1222 vaccination. The receptors come from an adult in good health.

The J gene is TRBJ1-2, the V gene TRBV30; 7 bases match TRBD1. This CDR3 has 14 residues. CDR1 is GTSNPN and CDR2 is SVGIG in the germline V gene (reference sequence). The V and J ends lost 4 bases and 6 bases, in that order; junction bases with no gene match: 11. This chain's CDR3 is CAWKMHEGAHGYTF. The CDR3 DNA reads TGTGCCTGGAAGATGCACGAGGGGGCTCATGGCTACACCTTC.

CDR3 bases: TGTGCCAGCAGCCCCGGGCGATCCTACGAGCAGTACTTC. Protein sequence: CASSPGRSYEQYF. The chain combines TRBV13 with TRBJ2-7; D gene unclear. Per germline, CDR1 PRHDT and CDR2 FYEKMQ (reference sequence). Trimming stripped 5 bases from V and 1 base from J, with 9 bases between. The CDR3 is made up of 13 amino acids.

This sequence joins TRBV9 and TRBJ2-1; perhaps TRBD1 as D (6 bases). The V end was cut by 3 bases, the J end by 10 bases, with 8 bases between. CDR3 length equals 11 residues. Per germline, CDR1 SGDLS and CDR2 YYNGEE. CDR3: CASSAGQEQFF. Written as DNA, the CDR3 is TGTGCCAGCAGCGCGGGACAAGAGCAGTTCTTC.

This chain uses TRBV6-5 with TRBJ2-1, with D tentatively TRBD2 (6 bases). This CDR3 contains 13 residues. Germline CDR1 and CDR2: MNHEY and SVGAGI. V lost 5 bases and J lost 6, with 11 bases in between. CDR3 protein: CASSPGGPNEQFF. The CDR3 nucleotides are TGTGCCAGCAGTCCCGGGGGACCCAATGAGCAGTTCTTC.

This sequence joins TRBV7-9 and TRBJ1-4; D gene unclear. The CDR3 extends over 15 amino acids. The germline V gene has CDR1 SEHNR and CDR2 FQNEAQ (reference sequence). V was clipped by 1 base and J by 2 bases, with 8 bases between them. CDR3 amino acids: CASSLGGGTNEKLFF. The CDR3 DNA reads as TGTGCCAGCAGCTTAGGAGGTGGTACTAATGAAAAACTGTTTTTT.

The chain recombines TRBV14 with TRBJ1-1; D ambiguous. V was trimmed by 3 bases and J by 1 base, leaving 6 bases between them. This CDR3 has 13 amino acids. From germline, CDR1 is SGHDN and CDR2 FVKESK. DNA for the CDR3: TGTGCCAGCAGCCAGACCCAGAACACTGAAGCTTTCTTT. It codes for CASSQTQNTEAFF.

This chain uses TRBV18 with TRBJ2-1; 9 bases align to TRBD2. This CDR3 comprises 18 residues. The J segment lost 9 bases and the V segment lost 3 bases, leaving 18 bases of the junction unmatched. CDR1 is KGHSH, CDR2 LQKENI, per germline. CDR3: CASSPLTPGLANIGEQFF. The CDR3 DNA follows: TGTGCCAGCTCACCCCTAACGCCGGGACTAGCTAATATCGGTGAGCAGTTCTTC.

This chain links TRBV7-9 with TRBJ1-2, with a tentative D call TRBD1 (5 bases). The germline CDR1 and CDR2 sequences are SEHNR and FQNEAQ (reference sequence). The CDR3 extends over 16 amino acids. V lost 4 bases to trimming and J lost 2 bases, with 17 bases between them. The CDR3 sequence is CASSSETWGLNYGYTF. In DNA, the CDR3 is TGTGCCAGCAGCTCAGAAACGTGGGGCTTAAACTATGGCTACACCTTC.

This chain joins TRBV2 and TRBJ1-4, with TRBD1 matching over 7 bases. Per germline, CDR1 SNHLY and CDR2 FYNNEI. The CDR3 is 12 amino acids. Trimming removed 6 bases from V and 6 bases from J; junction bases left unmatched: 1. The CDR3 spells CASSRGYEKLFF. As DNA, the CDR3 is TGTGCCAGCAGCAGGGGGTATGAAAAACTGTTTTTT.

DNA for the CDR3: TGTGCCAGCAGCTTTCAGGGGAGGGGCACTGAAGCTTTCTTT. It yields the protein CASSFQGRGTEAFF. The chain is built from TRBV5-4 and TRBJ1-1; perhaps TRBD1 as D (6 bases). Germline CDR1 is SGHNT and CDR2 is YYREEE (reference sequence). There are 14 residues in the CDR3. V was cut by 2 bases and J by 4 bases, with 12 bases left in between.

The chain combines TRBV5-4 with TRBJ1-1; D may be TRBD1 (5 bases). Germline V gene lookup returns CDR1 SGHNT and CDR2 YYREEE (reference sequence). This CDR3 has 15 residues. V was clipped by 4 bases and J by 3 bases, with 16 bases between them. This chain's CDR3 is CASSAPTGSYTEAFF. CDR3 nucleotide sequence: TGTGCCAGCAGCGCCCCTACAGGTTCCTACACTGAAGCTTTCTTT.

The V gene is TRBV28, the J gene TRBJ2-7; D may match TRBD1 or TRBD2 (5 bases each). The V gene lost 6 bases and the J gene lost 1 base, with 16 bases spanning the gap. Germline CDR1 MDHEN, CDR2 SYDVKM. The CDR3 consists of 15 residues. The CDR3 DNA follows: TGTGCCAGCAGCCCCGGGACCCGTTCTTCCTACGAGCAGTACTTC. Translation gives CASSPGTRSSYEQYF.

V is TRBV27 and J is TRBJ2-7; D gene uncertain. CDR1 and CDR2 from the germline V gene are MNHEY and SMNVEV (reference sequence). This CDR3 is built from 13 residues. V lost 6 bases and J 2 bases, leaving 11 bases between the germline ends. The CDR3: CASSPRRTYEQYF. The CDR3 nucleotides read TGTGCCAGCAGCCCCAGGAGAACCTACGAGCAGTACTTC.

The rearrangement joins TRBV3-1 (or the pseudogene TRBV3-2) to TRBJ2-7, with D unclear. V was cut by 1 base and J by 2 bases, with 6 bases left in between. The CDR3 loop spans 13 amino acids. The germline CDR1 and CDR2 sequences are LGHDT and YNNKEL (reference sequence). CDR3 region: CASSQVATYEQYF. DNA of the CDR3: TGTGCCAGCAGCCAAGTAGCTACCTACGAGCAGTACTTC.

The chain employs TRBV5-1 and TRBJ2-2; no reliable D call. Germline values: CDR1 SGHRS, CDR2 YFSETQ. The CDR3 spans 15 residues. Trimming left V 7 bases short and J 1 base short, with 14 bases between. The CDR3 coding sequence is TGCGCCAGCGGAACCCAACCCGGGAACACCGGGGAGCTGTTTTTT. Its translation: CASGTQPGNTGELFF.